This TCR beta chain was observed in a study of OX40 agonist ivuxolimab in advanced cancers. Overall study context: It was ivuxolimab, an agonistic anti-OX40 (CD134) antibody, that patients were treated with. Recorded diagnoses for dose-escalation patients were hepatocellular carcinoma, melanoma, renal cell or head and neck cancer. Study outcomes and limitations: Those patients achieving a partial response at 0.1-3.0 mg/kg showed among the lowest clonal expansion.

Measured with immunoSEQ multiplex PCR; TCRdb has only the in-frame clones, and not every one. Of 20,000 or so clones listed, around four fifths are singletons. This clone has more than one count but fewer than ten. Its cognate antigen is unknown. The germline V and J ends were trimmed by 5 bases and 8 bases, with 13 bases remaining between them. Germline-derived CDR1 and CDR2 are SQVTM and ANQGSEA. The CDR3 spans 12 residues. The chain is built from TRBV29-1 and TRBJ2-4; D may match TRBD1 or TRBD2 (7 bases each). This clonotype was obtained from an adult with an advanced solid tumor such as melanoma, head and neck, liver or kidney cancer. Sequencing was performed on CD4+ or CD8+ T cells sorted from blood, taken in a trial of the OX40 agonist ivuxolimab. CDR3 bases: TGCAGCGTTAGACAGGGAGGGGACATTCAGTACTTC. Translating it yields CSVRQGGDIQYF.